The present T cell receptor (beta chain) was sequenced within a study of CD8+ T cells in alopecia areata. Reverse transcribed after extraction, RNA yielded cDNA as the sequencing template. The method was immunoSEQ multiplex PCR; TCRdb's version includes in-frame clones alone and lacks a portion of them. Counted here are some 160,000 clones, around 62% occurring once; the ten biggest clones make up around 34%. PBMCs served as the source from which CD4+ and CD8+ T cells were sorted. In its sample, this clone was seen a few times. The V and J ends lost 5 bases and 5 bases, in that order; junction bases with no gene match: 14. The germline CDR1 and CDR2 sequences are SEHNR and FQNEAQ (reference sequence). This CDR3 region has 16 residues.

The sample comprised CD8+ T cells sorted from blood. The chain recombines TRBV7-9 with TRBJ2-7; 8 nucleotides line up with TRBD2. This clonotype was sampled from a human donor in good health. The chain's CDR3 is CASSQPNRAGAHEQYF. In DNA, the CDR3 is TGTGCCAGCAGCCAGCCGAACCGAGCGGGAGCCCACGAGCAGTACTTC.